One and the same sample provided the 24 T cell receptor beta chains below, sequenced in a study of early T cells in non-severe SARS-CoV-2 infection. TCRdb re-called the 5' RACE reads through MiXCR, storing one row per CDR3 protein. The table records fewer than 60,000 distinct CDR3 sequences, around a tenth of them present only once. This specimen consisted of whole blood, obtained at baseline. These receptors all come from an adult who was a healthcare worker with PCR-confirmed SARS-CoV-2 infection or an uninfected control (not recorded which).

In its sample, this clonotype was seen many times. This chain links TRBV6-6 with TRBJ2-1; D is unclear. Germline values: CDR1 MNHNY, CDR2 SVGAGI (reference sequence). This CDR3 has 15 amino acids. Trimming removed 3 bases at V and 7 bases at J, with 16 bases between. CDR3 amino acids: CASSYVQIEGNEQFF. In DNA, the CDR3 is TGTGCCAGCAGTTATGTCCAGATAGAAGGGAATGAGCAGTTCTTC.

In this sample, this clonotype turned up a few times. One end of the junction does not line up with germline, which may come from a read error. The chain recombines TRBV20-1 with TRBJ1-1; possible D gene TRBD1, 6 bases. The CDR3 runs 17 residues. The germline V gene encodes CDR1 DFQATT and CDR2 SNEGSKA (reference sequence). In nucleotides, the CDR3 is TGCAGTGCTCCCCAGGGACATGCGGGAGGACTGAATACTGAAGCTTTCTTT. This translates into CSAPQGHAGGLNTEAFF.

CDR3 amino acids: CASSLRLAGKDEQFF. The CDR3, as DNA: TGCGCCAGCAGCTTGAGACTAGCGGGAAAGGATGAGCAGTTCTTC. The genes are TRBV5-1 and TRBJ2-1; TRBD2 aligns across 11 bases. The J segment lost 8 bases and the V segment lost 1 base, leaving 5 bases of the junction unmatched. This CDR3 contains 15 residues. Germline assignment: CDR1 SGHRS and CDR2 YFSETQ.

For this clonotype: A single base separates this from a much larger clone, so it may be a read error. The V gene is TRBV2, the J gene TRBJ1-1; a weak D match, TRBD1 (5 bases). Germline V CDR1 and CDR2: SNHLY, FYNNEI. CDR3 length: 13 amino acids. In DNA form, the CDR3 reads TGTACCAGCAGCGTACAGGTTAACACTGAAGCTTTCTTT. Its protein is CTSSVQVNTEAFF.

This clonotype was picked up a small number of times. The chain couples TRBV6-5 to TRBJ1-1; TRBD1 is a possible D gene (6 bases). The CDR3 sequence is 12 residues long. V lost 5 bases to trimming and J lost 9 bases, with 13 bases between them. Looked up from germline, CDR1 is MNHEY and CDR2 is SVGAGI. The CDR3, as DNA: TGTGCCAGCAGTCAGACCACAGGGAAAGCTTTCTTT. This gives the protein CASSQTTGKAFF.

The rearrangement uses TRBV12-3 or TRBV12-4 and TRBJ2-2, with D possibly matching TRBD1 (8 bases). The CDR3 is 14 amino acids. The ends were cut back, 6 bases at V and 6 bases at J, with 14 bases in the middle. The CDR3 DNA is TGTGCCAGCAGAGAACAGGGGGGGGCCGGGGAGCTGTTTTTT. Amino acid sequence: CASREQGGAGELFF.

The chain employs TRBV5-1 and TRBJ2-5, with 11 bases aligning to TRBD2. The germline V gene encodes CDR1 SGHRS and CDR2 YFSETQ. The V gene end was trimmed by 7 bases and the J gene end by 2 bases; junction bases not matched to a gene: 10. The CDR3 spans 16 residues. The CDR3 region has the DNA TGCGCCAGCGGAAATGGGGCTAGCGGGGGGCAAGAGACCCAGTACTTC. Its translation is CASGNGASGGQETQYF.

The V call is TRBV4-3, the J call TRBJ2-6, with a weak D call TRBD1 (6 bases). This CDR3 contains 18 residues. The V and J ends lost 2 bases and 0 bases respectively, with 14 bases between them. Looked up from germline, CDR1 is LGHNA and CDR2 is YSLEER. CDR3 loop: CASSQKQGSSSGANVLTF. Written as DNA, the CDR3 is TGCGCCAGCAGCCAAAAACAGGGATCAAGCTCTGGGGCCAACGTCCTGACTTTC.

By share of the sample, this clonotype is medium-sized. The chain employs TRBV19 and TRBJ2-3, with 10 bases matching TRBD2. The germline V gene encodes CDR1 LNHDA and CDR2 SQIVND (reference sequence). This CDR3 has 15 residues. V gave up 6 bases and J gave up 0 bases; unmatched junction bases: 3. CDR3 protein: CASSGLAVSTDTQYF. Written as DNA, the CDR3 is TGTGCCAGTAGCGGACTAGCGGTTAGCACAGATACGCAGTATTTT. The variable domain in full, completed from reference TRBV19 and TRBJ2-3, reads DGGITQSPKYLFRKEGQNVTLSCEQNLNHDAMYWYRQDPGQGLRLIYYSQIVNDFQKGDIAEGYSVSREKKESFPLTVTSAQKNPTAFYLCASSGLAVSTDTQYFGPGTRLTVL.

This clonotype was seen at least ten times. CDR3 DNA sequence: TGCAGTGTAGGACAGGGCGAAACTGAAGCTTTCTTT. This gives the protein CSVGQGETEAFF. The V call is TRBV20-1, the J call TRBJ1-1, with 8 bases that match TRBD1. Germline-derived CDR1 and CDR2 are DFQATT and SNEGSKA (reference sequence). This CDR3 comprises 12 residues. V was clipped by 7 bases and J by 5 bases; unmatched bases: 6.

There are a few counts of this clonotype. This chain joins TRBV7-2 and TRBJ2-1; the D gene is possibly TRBD1 (5 bases). The ends were cut back, 4 bases at V and 4 bases at J, with 8 bases in the middle. The CDR3 length is 13 residues. Per the germline V gene, CDR1 is SGHTA and CDR2 is FQGNSA. CDR3 sequence: CASSYNRYNEQFF. CDR3 in DNA: TGTGCCAGCAGCTATAACAGGTACAATGAGCAGTTCTTC.

This clonotype was picked up a small number of times. The chain carries TRBV29-1 and TRBJ2-5, with D possibly called TRBD1 or TRBD2 (5 bases each). Trimming removed 7 bases at V and 4 bases at J, with 13 bases between. Germline V CDR1 and CDR2: SQVTM, ANQGSEA. The CDR3 runs 12 residues. The CDR3 loop reads CSGTGPPETQYF. The CDR3 DNA sequence: TGCAGCGGAACGGGACCACCAGAGACCCAGTACTTC.

In regard to this clonotype: A much larger clone differs from this one at a single base, so this may be a read error. This chain connects TRBV13 to TRBJ1-1, with D perhaps TRBD1 (5 bases). Germline V gene lookup returns CDR1 PRHDT and CDR2 FYEKMQ (reference sequence). CDR3 size: 14 residues. CDR3 loop: CAGSPQTENTEAFF. In DNA form, the CDR3 reads TGTGCCGGCAGCCCACAGACAGAGAACACTGAAGCTTTCTTT. Based on the CDR3 plus reference TRBV13 and TRBJ1-1, the full variable domain is AAGVIQSPRHLIKEKRETATLKCYPIPRHDTVYWYQQGPGQDPQFLISFYEKMQSDKGSIPDRFSAQQFSDYHSELNMSSLELGDSALYFCAGSPQTENTEAFFGQGTRLTVV.

This clonotype was seen many times. The rearrangement uses TRBV30 and TRBJ2-1; the match to TRBD2 covers 7 bases. The CDR3 covers 15 residues. Looked up from germline, CDR1 is GTSNPN and CDR2 is SVGIG (reference sequence). Germline trimming cut 2 bases from V and 2 bases from J; bases unmatched to any gene: 6. The CDR3: CAWSPLRGAYNEQFF. The CDR3 coding sequence is TGTGCCTGGAGTCCCCTCCGGGGGGCCTACAATGAGCAGTTCTTC. The full variable domain, its missing parts supplied by reference TRBV30 and TRBJ2-1, is SQTIHQWPATLVQPVGSPLSLECTVEGTSNPNLYWYRQAAGRGLQLLFYSVGIGQISSEVPQNLSASRPQDRQFILSSKKLLLSDSGFYLCAWSPLRGAYNEQFFGPGTRLTVL.

In this sample, this clonotype turned up many times. The chain carries TRBV6-4 and TRBJ2-1, with a weak D call TRBD1 (6 bases). Germline V gene data show CDR1 as MRHNA and CDR2 as SNTAGT. This CDR3 contains 15 residues. V gave up 2 bases and J gave up 0 bases, with 8 bases separating them. CDR3 coding DNA: TGTGCCAGCAGTGACGGACAGAGCTCCTACAATGAGCAGTTCTTC. Its translation is CASSDGQSSYNEQFF.

The gene calls are TRBV6-5 and TRBJ2-1; 9 positions match TRBD1. The germline gives CDR1 MNHEY, CDR2 SVGAGI. The CDR3 has 14 residues. The V gene end was trimmed by 10 bases and the J gene end by 12 bases; junction bases not matched to a gene: 16. The CDR3 region is CATRPGTGLLGQFF. In nucleotides, the CDR3 is TGTGCCACGCGTCCCGGGACAGGGTTGTTAGGGCAGTTCTTC.

This clonotype was counted only a few times. The V call is TRBV12-3 or TRBV12-4, the J call TRBJ1-5, with 8 bases matching TRBD1. With V trimmed by 3 bases and J by 9 bases, 10 bases remained unmatched. The CDR3 spans 15 residues. The DNA of the CDR3 is TGTGCCAGCAGTTTCTCGGGACAGGCCCATTGGCCCCAGCATTTT. Translation gives CASSFSGQAHWPQHF.

In this sample, this clonotype turned up a few times. J is TRBJ2-3 and V is TRBV30; 7 nucleotides agree with TRBD1. J was trimmed by 1 base and V by 0 bases; bases with no gene match: 1. Per the germline V gene, CDR1 is GTSNPN and CDR2 is SVGIG (reference sequence). CDR3 length equals 14 residues. CDR3 loop: CAWSVQGGTDTQYF. CDR3 in DNA: TGTGCCTGGAGTGTCCAGGGGGGCACAGATACGCAGTATTTT.

This clonotype was observed a few times. J is TRBJ1-3 and V is TRBV28; D ambiguous. CDR1 is MDHEN and CDR2 is SYDVKM in the germline V gene. The CDR3 runs to 14 residues. V lost 4 bases to trimming and J lost 4 bases, with 11 bases between them. The CDR3, as DNA: TGTGCCAGCAGTTCAGAGTCACCGGGAAACACCATATATTTT. Its translation is CASSSESPGNTIYF.

CDR3 in amino acids: CASSQAGITQPQHF. The CDR3 DNA follows: TGTGCCAGCAGCCAAGCAGGGATCACTCAGCCCCAGCATTTT. The J gene is TRBJ1-5, the V gene TRBV3-1; TRBD1 is a possible D gene (5 bases). The CDR3 is 14 amino acids. V was pared by 1 base and J by 6 bases, with 10 bases between. From germline, CDR1 is LGHDT and CDR2 YNNKEL (reference sequence).

This chain joins TRBV29-1 and TRBJ2-2; 7 bases fit TRBD1. The CDR3 runs to 13 residues. J was trimmed by 1 base and V by 6 bases; bases with no gene match: 2. Germline loops: CDR1 SQVTM, CDR2 ANQGSEA. CDR3 in amino acids: CSVDRENTGELFF. The CDR3 region has the DNA TGCAGCGTCGACAGGGAGAACACCGGGGAGCTGTTTTTT.

This clonotype was counted only a few times. The V and J genes are TRBV7-2 and TRBJ2-1; TRBD2 matches 16 bases. The J segment lost 9 bases and the V segment lost 3 bases, leaving 14 bases of the junction unmatched. This CDR3 spans 19 amino acids. In germline, CDR1 is SGHTA, CDR2 FQGNSA. CDR3 in amino acids: CASSFTGTSGGARLVEQFF. For the CDR3, the DNA is TGTGCCAGCAGCTTTACCGGGACTAGCGGGGGGGCCCGCTTGGTTGAGCAGTTCTTC.

The chain joins TRBV2 to TRBJ2-2; 8 bases line up with TRBD2. This CDR3 has 14 residues. The V segment lost 3 bases and the J segment 6 bases; nucleotides outside the gene matches: 3. Germline CDR1 is SNHLY and CDR2 is FYNNEI. This CDR3 is CASSDLREAGELFF. In nucleotides, the CDR3 is TGTGCCAGCAGTGATCTGCGGGAGGCCGGGGAGCTGTTTTTT.

V usage is TRBV4-1 and J usage is TRBJ2-3; D unresolved. Germline values: CDR1 MGHRA, CDR2 YSYEKL. V lost 3 bases, J lost 6 bases, and 7 bases lay in between. This CDR3 has 12 residues. CDR3 bases: TGCGCCAGCAGCCAGGTATTGGATACGCAGTATTTT. Amino acids: CASSQVLDTQYF.